The 27 T cell receptor beta chains listed next were all sequenced from one sample in a study of shared clonotypes between healthy human individuals. TCRdb keeps only in-frame clones here, not all; method: immunoSEQ multiplex PCR. Of some 320,000 clones detected, roughly 91% appear once; the ten largest clones hold around 15%. The specimen sequenced was memory CD8+ T cells sorted from blood. The sample's subset: CD45RO+ cells pooled with CCR7-negative TemRA cells. All receptors come from a man younger than 35 in good health.

This chain joins TRBV5-6 and TRBJ1-2; D is possibly TRBD1 (5 bases). The V end lost 3 bases, the J end lost 4 bases, and 10 bases lay between the germline ends. CDR1 is SGHDT and CDR2 is YYEEEE in the germline V gene. This CDR3 contains 13 residues. The DNA for the CDR3 is TGTGCCAGCAGCTCGACAGACTCCTATGGCTACACCTTC. Amino acid sequence: CASSSTDSYGYTF.

Written as DNA, the CDR3 is TGTGCCAGCAGCACCGGTATGGGGCTGAACACTGAAGCTTTCTTT. Residues: CASSTGMGLNTEAFF. This chain links TRBV25-1 with TRBJ1-1; weak D call: TRBD1 (5 bases). Trimming cost V 6 bases and J 0 bases, with 14 bases left between them. CDR3 length equals 15 residues. Germline CDR1 MGHDK, CDR2 SYGVNS.

The chain uses TRBV30 and TRBJ2-7; D is uncertain. V was shortened by 3 bases and J by 0 bases, with 12 bases between the two germline ends. This CDR3 region has 14 residues. Per germline, CDR1 GTSNPN and CDR2 SVGIG (reference sequence). The CDR3 is CAWRGWPSSYEQYF. The CDR3 DNA follows: TGTGCCTGGAGGGGGTGGCCCAGCTCCTACGAGCAGTACTTC.

This clone occurred once. The gene calls are TRBV11-2 and TRBJ2-1, with TRBD1 identical over 10 bases. The CDR3 extends over 17 amino acids. Germline trimming cut 5 bases from V and 5 bases from J; bases unmatched to any gene: 12. In germline, CDR1 is SGHAT, CDR2 FQNNGV. The DNA of the CDR3 is TGTGCCAGCAGCGTCCCCAAGGGACAGGGGACGAACAATGAGCAGTTCTTC. As protein: CASSVPKGQGTNNEQFF.

J is TRBJ2-5 and V is TRBV7-9; D is uncertain. Germline lookup yields CDR1 SEHNR and CDR2 FQNEAQ (reference sequence). Trimming cost V 3 bases and J 5 bases, with 10 bases left between them. The CDR3 covers 13 residues. Written as DNA, the CDR3 is TGTGCCAGCAGCTTGGCCCTCGGGGAGACCCAGTACTTC. It codes for CASSLALGETQYF.

The table lists this clone with a count of one. The CDR3 loop is CASSAEGTLQETQYF. CDR3 nucleotide sequence: TGTGCCAGCAGCGCGGAGGGGACTCTCCAAGAGACCCAGTACTTC. The rearrangement uses TRBV9 and TRBJ2-5, with D perhaps matching TRBD2 (6 bases). Germline CDR1 SGDLS, CDR2 YYNGEE. The V end lost 3 bases, the J end lost 1 base, and 13 bases lay between the germline ends. This CDR3 region has 15 residues.

This chain links TRBV2 with TRBJ2-7, with D possibly matching TRBD1 (5 bases). Germline-derived CDR1 and CDR2 are SNHLY and FYNNEI. The CDR3 is 14 residues long. V lost 2 bases and J lost 3, with 11 bases in between. The CDR3 DNA is TGTGCCAGCAGTGAACCCCAGGGTTTCTACGAGCAGTACTTC. Translation: CASSEPQGFYEQYF.

The chain links TRBV7-9 to TRBJ1-6; 7 nucleotides match TRBD1. Looked up from germline, CDR1 is SEHNR and CDR2 is FQNEAQ (reference sequence). This CDR3 is 15 amino acids long. The junction had 10 bases not matched to a gene; V was cut back by 5 bases and J by 9 bases. This chain's CDR3 is CASSAQGPIGSPLHF. The CDR3, as DNA: TGTGCCAGCAGCGCACAGGGGCCAATCGGTTCACCCCTCCACTTT. The variable domain in full, completed from reference TRBV7-9 and TRBJ1-6, reads DTGVSQNPRHKITKRGQNVTFRCDPISEHNRLYWYRQTLGQGPEFLTYFQNEAQLEKSRLLSDRFSAERPKGSFSTLEIQRTEQGDSAMYLCASSAQGPIGSPLHFGNGTRLTVT.

This chain joins TRBV6-5 and TRBJ2-5; D not resolved. CDR3 length: 14 residues. Germline CDR1 and CDR2: MNHEY and SVGAGI. Between the trimmed V and J ends, which lost 0 bases and 2 bases, there was a span of 7 bases. Here the CDR3 DNA reads TGTGCCAGCAGTTACTCGACGCAGCAAGAGACCCAGTACTTC. As protein: CASSYSTQQETQYF.

V and J are TRBV27 and TRBJ2-1; D remains unclear. Germline CDR1 and CDR2: MNHEY and SMNVEV (reference sequence). The V end was cut by 5 bases, the J end by 8 bases, with 13 bases between. The CDR3 sequence is 13 residues long. CDR3 DNA: TGTGCCAGCAGTACACAACAGCCAGATGAGCAGTTCTTC. Encoded protein: CASSTQQPDEQFF.

The chain uses TRBV9 and TRBJ1-6, with 7 bases that match TRBD1. In germline, CDR1 is SGDLS, CDR2 YYNGEE. The CDR3 contains 12 residues. The trim removed 3 bases at V and 14 bases at J, leaving 5 bases unmatched. DNA of the CDR3: TGTGCCAGCAGCGGCACAGGGGCAACCCTCCACTTT. The encoded protein is CASSGTGATLHF. The whole variable domain, remainder taken from reference TRBV9 and TRBJ1-6, is DSGVTQTPKHLITATGQRVTLRCSPRSGDLSVYWYQQSLDQGLQFLIQYYNGEERAKGNILERFSAQQFPDLHSELNLSSLELGDSALYFCASSGTGATLHFGNGTRLTVT.

This clone was recorded once. The rearrangement joins TRBV19 to TRBJ2-1, with a weak D call TRBD1 (6 bases). The germline V gene has CDR1 LNHDA and CDR2 SQIVND (reference sequence). The length of the CDR3 is 14 residues. With 8 bases removed from V and 6 bases from J, the gap between germline ends came to 17 bases. The CDR3 loop reads CASSGTSLVNEQFF. CDR3 DNA: TGTGCCAGTTCCGGGACAAGTCTAGTCAATGAGCAGTTCTTC.

Remarks on this clone: The same CDR3 is also encoded by other DNA sequences in this sample. CDR3 sequence (DNA): TGTGCCAGCAGTGTTTCCTACGAGCAGTACTTC. This encodes CASSVSYEQYF. This chain connects TRBV2 to TRBJ2-7; D is undetermined. The germline gives CDR1 SNHLY, CDR2 FYNNEI. CDR3 length: 11 amino acids. Between the trimmed V and J ends, which lost 4 bases and 1 base, there was a span of 2 bases.

This clone has a handful of counts. The chain uses TRBV27 and TRBJ2-5; 11 positions agree with TRBD2. The CDR3 covers 15 residues. The V and J ends lost 5 bases and 8 bases, in that order; junction bases with no gene match: 10. The germline V gene encodes CDR1 MNHEY and CDR2 SMNVEV (reference sequence). The CDR3 sequence: CASSLSLGTSGTQYF. The DNA for the CDR3 is TGTGCCAGCAGTCTCTCCCTCGGGACTAGCGGAACCCAGTACTTC.

The chain carries TRBV5-1 and TRBJ2-4; D is uncertain. The CDR3 extends over 12 amino acids. The germline CDR1 and CDR2 sequences are SGHRS and YFSETQ. The V gene lost 4 bases and the J gene lost 9 bases, with 11 bases spanning the gap. CDR3 bases: TGCGCCAGCAGCCCCGGGTCGGGCATTCAGTACTTC. It encodes CASSPGSGIQYF.

This sequence joins TRBV30 and TRBJ2-7; D is undetermined. The V end lost 7 bases, the J end lost 5 bases, and 18 bases lay between the germline ends. The CDR3 totals 13 residues. Looked up from germline, CDR1 is GTSNPN and CDR2 is SVGIG (reference sequence). CDR3 in DNA: TGTGCCTACGCGTGGCACCGGACGGACGAGCAGTACTTC. Protein product: CAYAWHRTDEQYF.

This clone came up once. The chain joins TRBV7-9 to TRBJ1-1; unclear D gene. Germline values: CDR1 SEHNR, CDR2 FQNEAQ (reference sequence). With 8 bases removed from V and 7 bases from J, the gap between germline ends came to 8 bases. The CDR3 is 10 amino acids. The CDR3 DNA follows: TGTGCCAGCCATCCGGATGAAGCTTTCTTT. The encoded protein is CASHPDEAFF. The variable domain in full, with the rest retrieved from reference TRBV7-9 and TRBJ1-1, is DTGVSQNPRHKITKRGQNVTFRCDPISEHNRLYWYRQTLGQGPEFLTYFQNEAQLEKSRLLSDRFSAERPKGSFSTLEIQRTEQGDSAMYLCASHPDEAFFGQGTRLTVV.

V gene TRBV28 combines with J gene TRBJ2-7; TRBD1 or TRBD2 may be the D gene (5 bases each). The CDR3 sequence is 15 residues long. V shed 8 bases and J shed 3 bases, with 20 bases lying between them. From germline, CDR1 is MDHEN and CDR2 SYDVKM. CDR3 protein: CASAISPEGIYEQYF. The CDR3 region has the DNA TGTGCCAGCGCCATTTCCCCAGAGGGGATCTACGAGCAGTACTTC. Together with reference TRBV28 and TRBJ2-7, the CDR3 gives the full variable domain: DVKVTQSSRYLVKRTGEKVFLECVQDMDHENMFWYRQDPGLGLRLIYFSYDVKMKEKGDIPEGYSVSREKKERFSLILESASTNQTSMYLCASAISPEGIYEQYFGPGTRLTVT.

The rearrangement joins TRBV4-1 to TRBJ2-7; 10 bases are a match to TRBD2. J gave up 3 bases and V 1 base, and 3 bases lay outside the gene matches. The germline gives CDR1 MGHRA, CDR2 YSYEKL. This CDR3 is built from 15 residues. DNA of the CDR3: TGCGCCAGCAGCCAAGTACTAGCGGGATTCTACGAGCAGTACTTC. It codes for CASSQVLAGFYEQYF.

The gene calls are TRBV30 and TRBJ1-1; maybe TRBD1 (5 bases). The germline V gene has CDR1 GTSNPN and CDR2 SVGIG (reference sequence). The CDR3 runs to 11 residues. The V and J ends lost 1 base and 14 bases respectively, with 14 bases between them. CDR3 amino acids: CAWSGGVRYFF. The CDR3 nucleotides are TGTGCCTGGAGTGGAGGGGTTAGGTACTTCTTT.

The chain is built from TRBV13 and TRBJ1-1; possibly TRBD1 for D (5 bases). Trimming removed 5 bases at V and 6 bases at J, with 13 bases between. The germline V gene has CDR1 PRHDT and CDR2 FYEKMQ (reference sequence). The CDR3 loop spans 13 amino acids. The CDR3 region has the DNA TGTGCCAGCAGCACGAGGGGTGACCCTGAAGCTTTCTTT. It specifies CASSTRGDPEAFF. The full variable domain, rest sourced from reference TRBV13 and TRBJ1-1, is AAGVIQSPRHLIKEKRETATLKCYPIPRHDTVYWYQQGPGQDPQFLISFYEKMQSDKGSIPDRFSAQQFSDYHSELNMSSLELGDSALYFCASSTRGDPEAFFGQGTRLTVV.

J is TRBJ2-7 and V is TRBV9; D remains unclear. This CDR3 is built from 15 residues. The V end lost 3 bases, the J end lost 3 bases, and 16 bases lay between the germline ends. Germline V gene sequence: CDR1 SGDLS, CDR2 YYNGEE. The chain's CDR3 is CASSATPGVNYEQYF. In nucleotides, the CDR3 is TGTGCCAGCAGCGCAACTCCAGGAGTTAACTACGAGCAGTACTTC.

This clone was counted a few times. The chain employs TRBV5-6 and TRBJ2-7, with no clear D. This CDR3 has 13 residues. The V end lost 1 base, the J end lost 7 bases, and 12 bases lay between the germline ends. In germline, CDR1 is SGHDT, CDR2 YYEEEE. CDR3: CASSLLRPWEQYF. CDR3 nucleotides: TGTGCCAGCAGCTTGCTCCGGCCTTGGGAGCAGTACTTC.

The V gene is TRBV5-1, the J gene TRBJ1-2; 8 nucleotides agree with TRBD1. The CDR3 length is 18 residues. The V gene end was trimmed by 0 bases and the J gene end by 8 bases; junction bases not matched to a gene: 18. The V gene's germline CDR1 is SGHRS and CDR2 YFSETQ. The CDR3 loop reads CASSLAAGGALFGGGYTF. CDR3 nucleotide sequence: TGCGCCAGCAGCTTGGCGGCAGGGGGCGCCCTGTTTGGTGGAGGCTACACCTTC.

The gene calls are TRBV13 and TRBJ2-7; D may be TRBD1 (6 bases). There are 13 residues in the CDR3. Germline V gene data show CDR1 as PRHDT and CDR2 as FYEKMQ (reference sequence). Trimming pared 4 bases from V and 2 bases from J, leaving 9 bases between. This chain's CDR3 is CASSSGQPYEQYF. The CDR3 region has the DNA TGTGCCAGCAGCTCTGGACAGCCCTACGAGCAGTACTTC.

This rearrangement joins TRBV30 to TRBJ2-3; D perhaps matches TRBD1 (7 bases). Germline V gives CDR1 GTSNPN, CDR2 SVGIG (reference sequence). V lost 5 bases and J lost 3, with 15 bases in between. This CDR3 has 14 amino acids. The DNA for the CDR3 is TGTGCCTGGGGGAGGCAGGGGGGTACAGATACGCAGTATTTT. Its protein product is CAWGRQGGTDTQYF.

The chain links TRBV13 to TRBJ2-7; perhaps TRBD2 as D (5 bases). Germline CDR1 PRHDT, CDR2 FYEKMQ (reference sequence). This CDR3 is 13 amino acids long. V gave up 5 bases and J gave up 3 bases, with 11 bases separating them. CDR3 loop: CASSPGLYYEQYF. The CDR3 DNA reads as TGTGCCAGCAGCCCAGGACTGTACTACGAGCAGTACTTC.